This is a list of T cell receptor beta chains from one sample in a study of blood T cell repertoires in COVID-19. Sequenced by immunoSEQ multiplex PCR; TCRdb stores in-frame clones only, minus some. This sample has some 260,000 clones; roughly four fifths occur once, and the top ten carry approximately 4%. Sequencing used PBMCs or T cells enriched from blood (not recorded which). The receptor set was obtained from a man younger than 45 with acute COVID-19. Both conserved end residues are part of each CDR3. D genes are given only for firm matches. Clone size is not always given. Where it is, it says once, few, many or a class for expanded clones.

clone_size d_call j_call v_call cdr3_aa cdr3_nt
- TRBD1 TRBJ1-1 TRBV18 CASSRGQQNTEAFF TGTGCCAGCTCACGGGGACAGCAGAACACTGAAGCTTTCTTT
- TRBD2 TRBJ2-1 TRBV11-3 CASSNGGRAPYNEQFF TGTGCCAGCAGTAATGGCGGGAGGGCCCCATACAATGAGCAGTTCTTC
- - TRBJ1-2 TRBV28 CASSSGPFHAF TGTGCCAGCAGTTCGGGTCCATTCCACGCCTTC
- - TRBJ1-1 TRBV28 CASTLGGSWSEAFF TGTGCCAGCACCCTCGGAGGGAGTTGGTCTGAAGCTTTCTTT
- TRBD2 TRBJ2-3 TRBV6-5 CASRLSGSSDTQYF TGTGCCAGCAGGCTTAGCGGGAGCTCGGATACGCAGTATTTT
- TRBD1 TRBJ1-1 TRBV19 CASIINRGRTEAFF TGTGCCAGCATCATTAACAGGGGAAGGACTGAAGCTTTCTTT
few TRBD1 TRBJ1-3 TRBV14 CASRQQGRGNTIYF TGTGCCAGCAGACAACAGGGGAGAGGAAACACCATATATTTT
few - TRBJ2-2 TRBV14 CASSPGFNTGELFF TGTGCCAGCAGCCCAGGGTTTAACACCGGGGAGCTGTTTTTT
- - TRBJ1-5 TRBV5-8 CASSHLDRVQNQPQHF TGTGCCAGCAGTCACCTTGACCGGGTCCAAAATCAGCCCCAGCATTTT
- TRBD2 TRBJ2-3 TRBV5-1 CASSWRLSGSTDTQYF TGTGCCAGCAGCTGGAGACTTAGCGGGAGCACAGATACGCAGTATTTT
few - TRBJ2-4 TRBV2 CASRASRFIQYF TGTGCCAGCAGGGCCTCTAGATTCATTCAGTACTTC
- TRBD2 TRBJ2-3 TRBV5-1 CASSLGLVPDTQYF TGCGCCAGCAGCCTGGGACTAGTCCCCGATACGCAGTATTTT
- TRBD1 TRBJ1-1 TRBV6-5 CASMNRGWPEAFF TGTGCCAGCATGAACAGGGGCTGGCCTGAAGCTTTCTTT
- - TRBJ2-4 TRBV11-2 CASSLVDTNIQYF TGTGCCAGCAGCTTAGTGGACACAAACATTCAGTACTTC
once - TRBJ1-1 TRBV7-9 CASSLVAGENTEAFF TGTGCCAGCAGCTTAGTAGCAGGGGAGAACACTGAAGCTTTCTTT
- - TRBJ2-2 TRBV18 CASSPLAVSSLNTGELFF TGTGCCAGCTCACCACTGGCAGTCTCTTCTTTGAACACCGGGGAGCTGTTTTTT
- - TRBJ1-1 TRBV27 CASSLREANTEAFF TGTGCCAGCAGTTTGAGAGAGGCGAACACTGAAGCTTTCTTT
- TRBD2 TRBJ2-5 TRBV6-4 CASSDSGRLAGKETQYF TGTGCCAGCAGTGACTCAGGGAGACTAGCGGGGAAAGAGACCCAGTACTTC
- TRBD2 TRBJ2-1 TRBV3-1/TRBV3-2 CASSHSGIGDEQFF TGTGCCAGCAGCCACAGCGGGATTGGGGATGAGCAGTTCTTC
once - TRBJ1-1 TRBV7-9 CASSSGHKNTEAFF TGTGCCAGCAGCTCGGGACACAAGAACACTGAAGCTTTCTTT
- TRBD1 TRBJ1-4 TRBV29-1 CSVAQGADEKLFF TGCAGCGTTGCCCAGGGGGCGGATGAAAAACTGTTTTTT
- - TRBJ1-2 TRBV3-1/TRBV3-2 CASSQEGGYGYTF TGTGCCAGCAGCCAGGAGGGTGGCTATGGCTACACCTTC
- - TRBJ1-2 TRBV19 CASTGAGTPNYGYTF TGTGCCAGTACTGGGGCAGGGACACCTAACTATGGCTACACCTTC
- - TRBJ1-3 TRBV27 CASSFTGAASGNTIYF TGTGCCAGCAGTTTTACTGGGGCTGCCTCTGGAAACACCATATATTTT
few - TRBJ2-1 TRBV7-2 CASSAVSTPGADNEQFF TGTGCCAGCAGTGCCGTTAGCACGCCGGGAGCGGACAATGAGCAGTTCTTC
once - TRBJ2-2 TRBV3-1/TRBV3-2 CASSQPYTGELFF TGTGCCAGCAGCCAACCCTACACCGGGGAGCTGTTTTTT
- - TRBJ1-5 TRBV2 CASSDKESSNQPQHF TGTGCCAGCAGTGATAAGGAGTCAAGCAATCAGCCCCAGCATTTT
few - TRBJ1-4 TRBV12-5 CASGDPRGNEKLFF TGTGCTAGTGGTGATCCTAGGGGTAATGAAAAACTGTTTTTT
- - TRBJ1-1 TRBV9 CASSVEGRGTEAFF TGTGCCAGCAGCGTAGAGGGCAGGGGCACTGAAGCTTTCTTT
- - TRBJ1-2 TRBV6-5 CASSYDGHNYGYTF TGTGCCAGCAGTTACGATGGGCATAACTATGGCTACACCTTC
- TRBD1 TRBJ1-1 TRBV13 CASSSRRGRDTEAFF TGTGCCAGCAGCTCACGCAGGGGGCGAGACACTGAAGCTTTCTTT
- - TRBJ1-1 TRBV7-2 CASRYSGMNTEAFF TGTGCCAGCAGATATAGCGGGATGAACACTGAAGCTTTCTTT
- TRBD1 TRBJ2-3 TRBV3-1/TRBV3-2 CASSQERTGNTDTQYF TGTGCCAGCAGCCAAGAACGGACAGGAAACACAGATACGCAGTATTTT
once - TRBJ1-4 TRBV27 CASIWGGATNEKLFF TGTGCCAGCATTTGGGGGGGGGCAACTAATGAAAAACTGTTTTTT
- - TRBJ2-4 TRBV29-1 CSVELTNIQYF TGCAGCGTTGAACTAACAAACATTCAGTACTTC
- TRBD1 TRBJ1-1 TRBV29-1 CSVRNRDRVSEAFF TGCAGCGTTCGAAACCGGGACAGAGTATCTGAAGCTTTCTTT
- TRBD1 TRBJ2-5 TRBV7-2 CASRIDRDPKETQYF TGTGCCAGCAGGATAGACAGGGACCCTAAGGAGACCCAGTACTTC
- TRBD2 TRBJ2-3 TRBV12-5 CASGAGTSVTDTQYF TGTGCTAGTGGTGCCGGGACTAGCGTCACAGATACGCAGTATTTT
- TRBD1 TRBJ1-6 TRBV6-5 CASTGGNSPLHF TGTGCCAGCACAGGGGGCAATTCACCCCTCCACTTT
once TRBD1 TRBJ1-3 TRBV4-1 CASSLQDRGPSGNTIYF TGCGCCAGCAGCCTCCAGGACAGGGGGCCCTCTGGAAACACCATATATTTT
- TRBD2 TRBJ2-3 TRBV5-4 CASRPGLAGVGGTDTQYF TGTGCCAGCAGACCGGGACTAGCGGGAGTCGGCGGCACAGATACGCAGTATTTT
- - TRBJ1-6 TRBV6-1 CATLPGHPNSPLHF TGTGCCACCTTACCGGGACACCCTAATTCACCCCTCCACTTT
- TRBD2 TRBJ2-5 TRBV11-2 CASSLGTSGNQETQYF TGTGCCAGCAGCTTAGGGACTAGCGGGAATCAAGAGACCCAGTACTTC
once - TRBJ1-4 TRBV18 CASSHTGWNEKLFF TGTGCCAGCTCACATACAGGGTGGAATGAAAAACTGTTTTTT
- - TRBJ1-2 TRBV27 CASSLRVGLYGQRGYTF TGTGCCAGCAGTTTACGGGTAGGCCTTTATGGACAGCGGGGCTACACCTTC
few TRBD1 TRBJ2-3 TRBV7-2 CASSSRTGSDTQYF TGTGCCAGCAGCTCTCGGACAGGATCAGATACGCAGTATTTT
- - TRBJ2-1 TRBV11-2 CASGPLVGAGLNEQFF TGTGCCAGCGGACCCCTCGTCGGTGCGGGACTCAATGAGCAGTTCTTC
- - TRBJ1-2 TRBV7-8 CASSSSLGTGRDYGYTF TGTGCCAGCAGCTCCTCCCTGGGTACAGGGCGGGACTATGGCTACACCTTC
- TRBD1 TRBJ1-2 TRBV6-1 CASSEPDRVVYGYTF TGTGCCAGCAGTGAGCCCGACAGGGTCGTCTATGGCTACACCTTC
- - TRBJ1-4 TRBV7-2 CASSPRTGQSGEKLFF TGTGCCAGCAGCCCCCGGACCGGCCAAAGCGGTGAAAAACTGTTTTTT
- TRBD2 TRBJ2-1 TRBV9 CASRALAGGDHEQFF TGTGCCAGCAGAGCACTAGCGGGGGGTGACCATGAGCAGTTCTTC
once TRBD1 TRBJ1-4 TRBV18 CASSPPTGLGEKLFF TGTGCCAGCTCACCACCGACAGGGTTGGGGGAAAAACTGTTTTTT
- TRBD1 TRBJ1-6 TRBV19 CASSVDRGPASYNSPLHF TGTGCCAGTAGTGTCGACAGGGGGCCAGCTTCCTATAATTCACCCCTCCACTTT
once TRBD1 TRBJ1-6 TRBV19 CASSTTGGNNSPLHF TGTGCCAGTAGTACAACAGGGGGGAATAATTCACCCCTCCACTTT
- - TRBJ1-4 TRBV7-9 CASSSSGAGPRGLFF TGTGCCAGCAGCTCAAGCGGGGCAGGCCCTAGGGGACTGTTTTTT
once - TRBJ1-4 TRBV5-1 CASSSGGREKLFF TGTGCCAGCAGCTCGGGGGGGCGAGAAAAACTGTTTTTT
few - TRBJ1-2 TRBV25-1 CASSRAGNEHGYTF TGTGCCAGCAGTAGAGCCGGGAATGAGCATGGCTACACCTTC
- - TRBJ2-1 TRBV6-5 CASSYGPGSSYNEQFF TGTGCCAGCAGTTACGGTCCGGGAAGCTCCTACAATGAGCAGTTCTTC